This T cell receptor (beta chain) derives from a study of tumor and adjacent non-tumor tissue in lung cancer (dated by TCRdb to the late 2010s). Background for the entire study: Patients with adenocarcinoma (approximately 11), squamous cell carcinoma (2) and small cell lung cancer (1) were included in the cohort. The approximately 15 enrolled patients, of whom approximately 10 were men and 5 were women, were aged about 31 to 85 years and were diagnosed with TNM stage I to III disease. A total of roughly 130 million productive TCRbeta reads were generated by sequencing, corresponding to an average of about 4.17 million reads per sample. The study compared bulk TCRbeta repertoires from lung tumor tissue and matched distant non-tumor lung tissue of some 15 lung cancer patients. TCRbeta CDR3 sequencing was performed on around 30 paired specimens, with one tumor sample and one normal lung sample collected per patient. The study at large found these results: Tumor tissue showed significantly higher TCR diversity (inverse Simpson) than normal lung tissue, at around 460 vs 160 (P = 0.0075, Mann-Whitney U test). The methods do not name the sequencing platform or mention unique molecular identifiers. With only around 16 patients in the cohort, the authors noted that larger samples and more detailed clinical data are needed. In normal lung, the top 100 clones accounted for a significantly larger cumulative share of the repertoire than in tumor tissue. Because peripheral blood was not sequenced, the blood TCRbeta repertoires of the lung cancer patients in the study went unexamined. TCR diversity was significantly higher in younger patients, and greater tumor TCR diversity was associated with shorter overall survival and shorter disease-free survival.

Termini included, the CDR3 measures 17 amino acids. CDR3 DNA is the only sequence kept; it has 51 bases, read in frame from the first base. Trimming leaves V shorter by 3 bases and J shorter by 2 bases, with the junction holding 7 bases beyond the gene matches. RNA was isolated from bulk unsorted tissue, and RNA quality was assessed with a NanoDrop ND-1000 and an Agilent 2100. The normal lung samples consisted of distant non-tumor tissue collected more than 3 cm from the tumor edge. Newly diagnosed lung cancer patients without prior chemotherapy who had been admitted for thoracic surgery in China between August and November 2014 were enrolled as donors. Patients with previous radiotherapy or chemotherapy, or with another concurrent cancer, were excluded from the study. Pieces of surgical tissue measuring about 1-2 cm3 were kept in RNAlater solution and stored at -80 degrees C until use. To note about this clonotype: There is no known antigen for this receptor. This sequence may be a read error, since a much larger clone differs from it by one base. The conserved closing phenylalanine or tryptophan is absent in this CDR3, likely reflecting a read error.

Libraries were constructed by multiplex PCR. TCRdb shows the sequencer as Illumina HiSeq 2500. TCRbeta libraries were built by three rounds of nested PCR using primers (Table S4), following protocols modified from ARM-PCR. Before sequencing, PCR products in the 200-500 bp range were cut out of the gel and cleaned up using the QIAquick gel extraction kit. The source study handled its data this way. Reads were cleaned using Trimmomatic, were merged into complete CDR3 sequences using FLASH, and were assigned to V(D)J germline segments using MiTCR. Clonal diversity was calculated as the inverse Simpson's index using VDJtools. Productive reads were defined as in-frame sequences without a premature stop codon. TCRdb reran the public reads through fastp at Q25 and MiXCR, keeping productive beta chains. Rows are unified per CDR3 protein, each entry keeping the most common DNA and genes. The V and J calls come from TCRdb's annotation, not from the publication. The table for this sample lists tens of thousands of distinct CDR3 sequences; roughly 75% of them were counted only once. The ten largest clones add up to 25% to 35% of the sample.

Recombination joined TRBV12-3 or TRBV12-4 with TRBJ2-5; 12 junctional bases match TRBD2. Sequenced sample: distant non-tumor lung tissue. The sequence was collected from a woman aged 45 to 65 with non-small cell lung cancer. The CDR3 region reads CASSLVGLAGLQETQYL. The bases read TGTGCCAGCAGTTTGGTAGGACTAGCGGGATTACAAGAGACCCAGTACCTC.